The 20 T cell receptor beta chains below come from one sample, sequenced in a study of T cells in Graves' hyperthyroidism and ophthalmopathy. TCR beta CDR3 regions were amplified from RNA. The HTBI set primed first-round TCR CDR3 RT-PCR. A single record per CDR3 protein comes from TCRdb applying MiXCR to the multiplex PCR reads. The data show about 410,000 distinct CDR3 sequences, with around 13% seen just once and around a fifth held by the top ten. The source material was blood. These receptors were collected from a woman in her 30s with Graves' ophthalmopathy.

This clonotype has more than one count but fewer than ten. The rearrangement uses TRBV14 and TRBJ2-5; D unclear. The V end was cut by 0 bases, the J end by 4 bases, with 12 bases between. Germline CDR1 and CDR2: SGHDN and FVKESK. This CDR3 has 15 amino acids. The CDR3 sequence: CASSQDLVGRETQYF. The CDR3 DNA follows: TGTGCCAGCAGCCAAGATCTTGTTGGCCGAGAGACCCAGTACTTC.

Concerning this clonotype itself: Compared with germline, one end of the junction differs, possibly owing to a read error. The chain is built from TRBV6-5 and TRBJ1-6, with 8 positions matching TRBD1. Germline values: CDR1 MNHEY, CDR2 SVGAGI. The CDR3 is 17 amino acids. The CDR3, as DNA: TGTGCCGGCAGTTACTTCCCCGGGACAGGCGGCAATTCACCCCTCCACTTT. Its protein product is CAGSYFPGTGGNSPLHF.

The chain links TRBV2 to TRBJ1-2; D is perhaps TRBD1 (6 bases). The germline V gene has CDR1 SNHLY and CDR2 FYNNEI. V lost 7 bases, J lost 4 bases, and 13 bases lay in between. The CDR3 totals 13 residues. CDR3 DNA sequence: TGTGCCAGCAACGAAAGGGGGGGCTATGGCTACACCTTC. This encodes CASNERGGYGYTF. The full variable domain, with the rest looked up from reference TRBV2 and TRBJ1-2, is EPEVTQTPSHQVTQMGQEVILRCVPISNHLYFYWYRQILGQKVEFLVSFYNNEISEKSEIFDDQFSVERPDGSNFTLKIRSTKLEDSAMYFCASNERGGYGYTFGSGTRLTVV.

Turning to this clonotype: A much larger clone differs by one base, so this may be a read error. V usage is TRBV2 and J usage is TRBJ1-5; TRBD1 might be the D (5 bases). The CDR3 is made up of 14 amino acids. Germline V gene sequence: CDR1 SNHLY, CDR2 FYNNEI. CDR3 coding DNA: TGTGTCAGCAGTTCTCAGGGTTCTGCCCAGCCCCAGCATTTT. Translating gives CVSSSQGSAQPQHF. Looking up the rest from reference TRBV2 and TRBJ1-5 gives the full variable domain: EPEVTQTPSHQVTQMGQEVILRCVPISNHLYFYWYRQILGQKVEFLVSFYNNEISEKSEIFDDQFSVERPDGSNFTLKIRSTKLEDSAMYFCVSSSQGSAQPQHFGDGTRLSIL.

The chain links TRBV12-3 or TRBV12-4 to TRBJ2-1; a possible D gene is TRBD1 (5 bases). The CDR3 contains 16 residues. V lost 2 bases, J lost 5 bases, and 16 bases lay in between. The CDR3 bases are TGTGCCAGCAGTTTAATGGGGCAGGGAACGAACAATGAGCAGTTCTTC. Residues: CASSLMGQGTNNEQFF.

At least ten counts were recorded for this clonotype. CDR3 DNA sequence: TGTGCTAGTGGTTTAGTTAGGGATAGCAATGAGCAGTTCTTC. It encodes CASGLVRDSNEQFF. V is TRBV12-5 and J is TRBJ2-1; D is ambiguous. This CDR3 contains 14 residues. The germline V and J ends were trimmed by 3 bases and 6 bases, with 12 bases remaining between them. Germline V gives CDR1 LGHNT, CDR2 FRNRAP.

The V and J genes are TRBV28 and TRBJ1-4, with TRBD1 matching 9 bases. Germline V gives CDR1 MDHEN, CDR2 SYDVKM. There are 19 residues in the CDR3. Unmatched junction bases numbered 19, after V lost 4 bases and J lost 7 bases. The chain's CDR3 is CASSSGGGSGGQGAEKLFF. CDR3 DNA sequence: TGTGCCAGCAGTTCCGGCGGGGGAAGCGGGGGACAGGGTGCTGAAAAACTGTTTTTT.

This clonotype was seen at least ten times. For the CDR3, the DNA is TGTGCCAGCAGTTCACCAATGATACAAGAGACCCAGTACTTC. Its protein product is CASSSPMIQETQYF. The chain combines TRBV28 with TRBJ2-5; D gene ambiguous. Trimming removed 4 bases from V and 2 bases from J, with 11 bases in between. Germline CDR1 and CDR2: MDHEN and SYDVKM. There are 14 residues in the CDR3.

V usage is TRBV6-1 and J usage is TRBJ2-3; D unresolved. This CDR3 is built from 14 residues. The V end was cut by 6 bases, the J end by 2 bases, with 12 bases between. Looked up from germline, CDR1 is MNHNS and CDR2 is SASEGT. As DNA, the CDR3 is TGTGCCAGCAGCCAACCCCCTGCCACAGATACGCAGTATTTT. It encodes CASSQPPATDTQYF.

In this sample, this clonotype turned up many times. V usage is TRBV30 and J usage is TRBJ2-7; 12 bases line up with TRBD1. The CDR3 is 14 amino acids. Losses at the gene ends were 1 base for V and 7 bases for J; bases not matched to a gene: 5. Per germline, CDR1 GTSNPN and CDR2 SVGIG (reference sequence). CDR3 sequence (DNA): TGTGCCTGGAGTGGGGGACAGGGGGCAGGAGAGCAGTACTTC. It translates to CAWSGGQGAGEQYF.

This clonotype showed up many times. V gene TRBV12-3 or TRBV12-4 combines with J gene TRBJ1-5, with 10 bases lining up with TRBD1. V shed 3 bases, J shed 4 bases, and the junction held 3 bases outside the gene matches. The CDR3 is made up of 15 amino acids. The CDR3 loop reads CASSLGQGINQPQHF. The CDR3 DNA sequence: TGTGCCAGCAGTTTGGGACAGGGGATAAATCAGCCCCAGCATTTT.

In this sample, this clonotype turned up many times. The gene calls are TRBV6-2 or TRBV6-3 and TRBJ2-5, with D possibly matching TRBD1 (6 bases). The CDR3 length is 13 residues. Trimming left V 6 bases short and J 5 bases short, with 13 bases between. Germline CDR1 and CDR2: MNHEY and SVGEGT. The CDR3 DNA is TGTGCCAGCAGCCAGGACAGTTGGGAGACCCAGTACTTC. This sequence encodes CASSQDSWETQYF.

This clonotype was recorded many times. The rearrangement joins TRBV5-1 to TRBJ1-2; D possibly corresponds to TRBD1 (6 bases). Germline CDR1 SGHRS, CDR2 YFSETQ. V was trimmed by 3 bases and J by 4 bases, leaving 13 bases between them. CDR3 length: 14 amino acids. The CDR3 region is CASSSDGQPYGYTF. The DNA for the CDR3 is TGCGCCAGCAGCTCAGATGGACAGCCCTATGGCTACACCTTC.

This clonotype was counted many times. V usage is TRBV12-5 and J usage is TRBJ2-7; TRBD2 matches at 12 bases. The CDR3 runs 15 residues. V shed 7 bases, J shed 6 bases, and the junction held 10 bases outside the gene matches. The germline V gene has CDR1 LGHNT and CDR2 FRNRAP. This chain's CDR3 is CASANRTSGVREQYF. The CDR3 region has the DNA TGTGCTAGTGCCAACAGGACTAGCGGGGTTCGCGAGCAGTACTTC.

This clonotype was observed a handful of times. A much larger clone sits a single nucleotide away, making a read error possible. The J gene is TRBJ2-7, the V gene TRBV20-1; D might be TRBD2 (5 bases). Trimming stripped 6 bases from V and 6 bases from J, with 18 bases between. CDR1 and CDR2 (germline): DFQATT, SNEGSKA (reference sequence). The CDR3 runs 13 residues. CDR3 sequence: CSASGESTCEQYF. The CDR3 DNA reads TGCAGTGCCAGCGGCGAGAGTACCTGCGAGCAGTACTTC.

V usage is TRBV6-1 and J usage is TRBJ2-7; D perhaps matches TRBD1 (5 bases). V gave up 6 bases and J gave up 3 bases, with 9 bases separating them. Germline CDR1 and CDR2: MNHNS and SASEGT. This CDR3 has 12 amino acids. The CDR3 nucleotides are TGTGCCAGCAGAGGGGTTGTCTACGAGCAGTACTTC. It translates to CASRGVVYEQYF.

This clonotype was recorded at least ten times. The chain carries TRBV7-9 and TRBJ2-3, with TRBD1 matching 7 bases. V gave up 5 bases and J gave up 2 bases; unmatched junction bases: 10. The CDR3 has 16 residues. In germline, CDR1 is SEHNR, CDR2 FQNEAQ (reference sequence). The CDR3 loop reads CASSLEGARVTDTQYF. For the CDR3, the DNA is TGTGCCAGCAGCCTAGAGGGGGCGCGGGTCACAGATACGCAGTATTTT.

This clonotype was seen ten or more times. V gene TRBV20-1 combines with J gene TRBJ1-1, with D tentatively TRBD1 (5 bases). Germline V CDR1 and CDR2: DFQATT, SNEGSKA (reference sequence). The CDR3 sequence is 13 residues long. The V gene lost 3 bases and the J gene lost 0 bases, with 8 bases spanning the gap. In DNA form, the CDR3 reads TGCAGTGCTAGTCGGGGGATGAACACTGAAGCTTTCTTT. Its protein is CSASRGMNTEAFF.

V and J are TRBV10-3 and TRBJ1-2; 9 positions agree with TRBD1. V dropped 2 bases and J dropped 8; count of bases not matched to a gene: 6. Germline lookup yields CDR1 ENHRY and CDR2 SYGVKD. The CDR3 contains 14 residues. The CDR3 nucleotides read TGTGCCATCAGTGAGAGGGACAGGGAGCAGGGCTACACCTTC. This codes for CAISERDREQGYTF.

This clonotype was recorded at least ten times. This chain joins TRBV6-2 or TRBV6-3 and TRBJ1-1; D unclear. The CDR3 is 17 residues long. Trimming removed 0 bases from V and 1 base from J, with 15 bases in between. Germline CDR1 and CDR2: MNHEY and SVGEGT. The CDR3 bases are TGTGCCAGCAGTTACTCGTTCCTCAGGACGAAGAACACTGAAGCTTTCTTT. It yields the protein CASSYSFLRTKNTEAFF.